One and the same sample provided the 20 T cell receptor beta chains below, sequenced in a study of cytomegalovirus exposure and HLA in healthy donors. The primer mix had 60 Vbeta and 13 Jbeta primers. TCRdb keeps only in-frame clones here, not all; method: immunoSEQ multiplex PCR. The sample holds 170,000 or so clones, 65% to 85% seen once. The sample was PBMCs. The origin of the receptors is a male donor in good health and CMV-seropositive.

J is TRBJ1-6 and V is TRBV6-5, with D uncertain. V lost 6 bases, J lost 8 bases, and 14 bases lay in between. The germline V gene has CDR1 MNHEY and CDR2 SVGAGI. The CDR3 is made up of 14 amino acids. The CDR3 region is CASRETRVHSPLHF. The DNA for the CDR3 is TGTGCCAGCAGGGAGACGAGAGTTCATTCACCCCTCCACTTT.

The J gene is TRBJ2-3, the V gene TRBV28; 8 bases fit TRBD2. The CDR3 sequence is 15 residues long. Germline CDR1 and CDR2: MDHEN and SYDVKM. V was pared by 6 bases and J by 4 bases, with 9 bases of the junction left unmatched. CDR3 nucleotide sequence: TGTGCCAGCAGCGGGGAGCGGGAGATGTCAGATACGCAGTATTTT. Its protein is CASSGEREMSDTQYF. The full variable domain, its missing parts supplied by reference TRBV28 and TRBJ2-3, is DVKVTQSSRYLVKRTGEKVFLECVQDMDHENMFWYRQDPGLGLRLIYFSYDVKMKEKGDIPEGYSVSREKKERFSLILESASTNQTSMYLCASSGEREMSDTQYFGPGTRLTVL.

The chain links TRBV5-8 to TRBJ1-5; D may be TRBD1 (6 bases). Trimming pared 5 bases from V and 0 bases from J, leaving 12 bases between. There are 15 residues in the CDR3. CDR1 SGHTS and CDR2 YDEGEE come from the germline V gene. CDR3 in DNA: TGTGCCAGCAGACCGGACAGTCATAGCAATCAGCCCCAGCATTTT. Protein: CASRPDSHSNQPQHF.

Concerning this clone: The germline gene is not matched at one end of the junction; a read error may be the cause. The chain employs TRBV7-9 and TRBJ2-1; 9 bases map to TRBD2. The germline CDR1 and CDR2 sequences are SEHNR and FQNEAQ (reference sequence). There are 18 residues in the CDR3. The CDR3 loop reads CASDRPLRGLATYSEQFF. In DNA form, the CDR3 reads TGTGCCAGCGACAGGCCACTCCGGGGACTAGCTACTTACAGTGAGCAGTTCTTC.

The CDR3 nucleotides read TGTGCCAGCAGCCGTGCGGGGGTCTACAATGAGCAGTTCTTC. It codes for CASSRAGVYNEQFF. The chain has TRBV6-6 and TRBJ2-1; 7 bases are a match to TRBD2. The CDR3 totals 14 residues. CDR1 MNHNY and CDR2 SVGAGI come from the germline V gene (reference sequence). With V trimmed by 6 bases and J by 3 bases, 5 bases remained unmatched.

This clone was counted a few times. This chain links TRBV19 with TRBJ1-4; maybe TRBD1 (5 bases). Per germline, CDR1 LNHDA and CDR2 SQIVND (reference sequence). Trimming took off 5 bases at V and 3 bases at J, with 10 bases between the two ends. The CDR3 has 14 residues. DNA of the CDR3: TGTGCCAGTAGTGCAGGGTCGGCTAATGAAAAACTGTTTTTT. Translated: CASSAGSANEKLFF.

This clone was seen only once. CDR3 DNA: TGCGCCAGCAGTCCAGGGACTAGTTTAACCTACGAGCAGTACTTC. Translated, it gives CASSPGTSLTYEQYF. V is TRBV5-1 and J is TRBJ2-5; 8 nucleotides agree with TRBD2. The closer fit of TRBJ2-7 to the DNA end suggests the J call may be wrong. This CDR3 has 15 residues. From germline, CDR1 is SGHRS and CDR2 YFSETQ.

The chain combines TRBV15 with TRBJ2-1; 8 nucleotides match TRBD1. CDR1 is LNHNV and CDR2 is YYDKDF in the germline V gene (reference sequence). This CDR3 contains 15 residues. V dropped 1 base and J dropped 5; count of bases not matched to a gene: 4. The CDR3: CATSRAGQDNNEQFF. The CDR3, as DNA: TGTGCCACCAGCAGAGCGGGACAGGATAACAATGAGCAGTTCTTC.

The V and J genes are TRBV27 and TRBJ1-1, with 8 bases identical to TRBD1. The V gene end was trimmed by 6 bases and the J gene end by 4 bases; junction bases not matched to a gene: 7. CDR1 is MNHEY, CDR2 SMNVEV, per germline (reference sequence). This CDR3 has 14 amino acids. CDR3: CASRRDRIVTEAFF. DNA of the CDR3: TGTGCCAGCAGACGGGACAGGATTGTCACTGAAGCTTTCTTT.

This sequence joins TRBV27 and TRBJ2-1, with TRBD2 matching 14 bases. CDR1 MNHEY and CDR2 SMNVEV come from the germline V gene (reference sequence). This CDR3 region has 13 residues. Trimming removed 7 bases from V and 16 bases from J; junction bases left unmatched: 9. CDR3 protein: CASTGTSGSWYFF. For the CDR3, the DNA is TGTGCCAGCACCGGGACTAGCGGGAGTTGGTATTTCTTC.

This chain connects TRBV4-1 to TRBJ1-2; no definite D call. V lost 5 bases and J lost 3, with 19 bases in between. The CDR3 sequence is 16 residues long. CDR1 MGHRA and CDR2 YSYEKL come from the germline V gene. CDR3 region: CASSEPQDPGYYGYTF. The DNA of the CDR3 is TGCGCCAGCAGCGAACCCCAGGATCCGGGATACTATGGCTACACCTTC.

This clone appeared a few times. The chain links TRBV18 to TRBJ1-5, with 10 positions matching TRBD1. Germline CDR1 is KGHSH and CDR2 is LQKENI. V was pared by 3 bases and J by 2 bases, with 10 bases of the junction left unmatched. The CDR3 runs to 18 residues. The CDR3 region is CASSPRSTGGQGNQPQHF. The DNA for the CDR3 is TGTGCCAGCTCACCGCGTTCGACAGGGGGCCAGGGCAATCAGCCCCAGCATTTT.

The chain recombines TRBV6-1 with TRBJ2-4; 9 bases are a match to TRBD1. CDR1 and CDR2 from the germline V gene are MNHNS and SASEGT. The CDR3 loop spans 15 amino acids. Trimming took 4 bases from V and 8 from J; bases not matched to a gene: 9. CDR3 in DNA: TGTGCCAGCAGTGGTCCCGGGACAGGGATTCACATTCAGTACTTC. Translation gives CASSGPGTGIHIQYF.

This clone was detected only once. The chain employs TRBV12-5 and TRBJ2-7; 7 nucleotides match TRBD2. V shed 0 bases, J shed 5 bases, and the junction held 13 bases outside the gene matches. The CDR3 contains 17 residues. Germline assignment: CDR1 LGHNT and CDR2 FRNRAP. The CDR3 bases are TGTGCTAGTGGTTTGGTATACCGCCGGGAGGATTTAGACGAGCAGTACTTC. Protein: CASGLVYRREDLDEQYF.

This clone was detected once. V usage is TRBV19 and J usage is TRBJ2-7; a weak D match, TRBD1 (5 bases). The CDR3 length is 16 residues. The ends were cut back, 1 base at V and 3 bases at J, with 16 bases in the middle. The germline V gene has CDR1 LNHDA and CDR2 SQIVND (reference sequence). CDR3 sequence: CASSIAGQGKGYEQYF. In nucleotides, the CDR3 is TGTGCCAGTAGTATAGCTGGCCAGGGTAAAGGCTACGAGCAGTACTTC. Using reference TRBV19 and TRBJ2-7 for the parts outside the CDR3, the full variable domain is DGGITQSPKYLFRKEGQNVTLSCEQNLNHDAMYWYRQDPGQGLRLIYYSQIVNDFQKGDIAEGYSVSREKKESFPLTVTSAQKNPTAFYLCASSIAGQGKGYEQYFGPGTRLTVT.

The rearrangement joins TRBV2 to TRBJ1-4, with 10 bases matching TRBD1. V lost 6 bases, J lost 8 bases, and 12 bases stayed unmatched. The CDR3 has 16 residues. The germline gives CDR1 SNHLY, CDR2 FYNNEI. CDR3 protein: CASRGGTGEKREKLFF. CDR3 coding DNA: TGTGCCAGCAGGGGAGGGACAGGGGAGAAGAGAGAAAAACTGTTTTTT.

The chain couples TRBV5-8 to TRBJ1-5; no clear D. V lost 3 bases, J lost 4 bases, and 2 bases lay in between. The CDR3 is 11 amino acids. Germline lookup yields CDR1 SGHTS and CDR2 YDEGEE. CDR3 bases: TGTGCCAGCAGCTCTAATCAGCCCCAGCATTTT. This gives the protein CASSSNQPQHF.

Comment on this clone: The sample contains more than one DNA sequence encoding this CDR3. The rearrangement links TRBV19 to TRBJ1-1, with 7 bases lining up with TRBD1. In germline, CDR1 is LNHDA, CDR2 SQIVND (reference sequence). The CDR3 covers 15 residues. Trimming removed 1 base from V and 1 base from J; junction bases left unmatched: 3. CDR3: CASSIGGGGNTEAFF. The CDR3 DNA reads as TGTGCCAGTAGTATAGGAGGGGGCGGGAACACTGAAGCTTTCTTT.

In the case of this clone: At one boundary the junction diverges from the germline segment, which might be a read error. The rearrangement uses TRBV7-7 and TRBJ2-1; 14 bases are shared with TRBD2. CDR1 is SSHAT, CDR2 FNYEAQ, per germline (reference sequence). The CDR3 spans 15 residues. The CDR3 DNA sequence: TGTGCTAGCAGCTTCGGGACTAGCGGGAGTTGGGAGCAGTTCTTC. Translating it yields CASSFGTSGSWEQFF.

About this clone itself: This CDR3 is also generated by other DNA sequences in the sample. Written as DNA, the CDR3 is TGTGCCAGCAGTTTTAGGAGCTATGGCTACACCTTC. Protein product: CASSFRSYGYTF. The gene calls are TRBV28 and TRBJ1-2; no firm D call. Germline-derived CDR1 and CDR2 are MDHEN and SYDVKM. Trimming cost V 3 bases and J 4 bases, with 6 bases left between them. The CDR3 consists of 12 residues.